The 15 T cell receptor beta chains below come from one sample, sequenced in a study of cytomegalovirus exposure and HLA in healthy donors. The data were produced by immunoSEQ multiplex PCR, yet TCRdb's version contains in-frame clones alone and is incomplete. The sample yields about 130,000 clones, over 80% seen once. Material for sequencing was PBMCs. The origin of the receptors is a woman aged 25 to 39 in good health and CMV-seropositive.

V usage is TRBV28 and J usage is TRBJ1-3; 7 bases fit TRBD1. The germline V gene has CDR1 MDHEN and CDR2 SYDVKM. The CDR3 runs to 16 residues. With 4 bases clipped from V and 1 base from J, the junction kept 7 bases outside the gene matches. In DNA form, the CDR3 reads TGTGCCAGCAGTTCCTGGACAGGTGAATCTGGAAACACCATATATTTT. This codes for CASSSWTGESGNTIYF.

J is TRBJ1-1 and V is TRBV10-1; a weak D match, TRBD1 (6 bases). The CDR3 has 14 amino acids. V lost 6 bases and J lost 4, with 15 bases in between. CDR1 and CDR2 (germline): WNHNN, SYGVQD (reference sequence). The CDR3 coding sequence is TGCGCCAGCAGCGGACAGCCCTCGGGCACTGAAGCTTTCTTT. Amino acids: CASSGQPSGTEAFF.

The chain recombines TRBV7-8 with TRBJ2-5; a weak D match, TRBD2 (6 bases). The CDR3 is made up of 14 amino acids. The germline V and J ends were trimmed by 6 bases and 1 base, with 12 bases remaining between them. In germline, CDR1 is SGHVS, CDR2 FQNEAQ. In nucleotides, the CDR3 is TGTGCCAGCAGGAAGACTAGACTCCAAGAGACCCAGTACTTC. It translates to CASRKTRLQETQYF.

The rearrangement uses TRBV7-8 and TRBJ2-7; the match to TRBD2 covers 7 bases. Looked up from germline, CDR1 is SGHVS and CDR2 is FQNEAQ. V dropped 6 bases and J dropped 1; count of bases not matched to a gene: 15. CDR3 length: 17 residues. Here the CDR3 DNA reads TGTGCCAGCAGACCCATCGGGGGAGGGCGGTCTTCCTACGAGCAGTACTTC. Its protein is CASRPIGGGRSSYEQYF.

This rearrangement joins TRBV6-4 to TRBJ1-5, with TRBD1 matching over 10 bases. The V and J ends lost 6 bases and 11 bases, in that order; junction bases with no gene match: 10. The CDR3 contains 14 residues. Germline V lookup: CDR1 MRHNA, CDR2 SNTAGT. CDR3 in DNA: TGTGCCAGCAGGTCGGGACAGGGGTTAAGGGCCCAGCATTTT. Translated: CASRSGQGLRAQHF.

The chain has TRBV4-1 and TRBJ2-4; 9 bases align to TRBD2. CDR1 and CDR2 from the germline V gene are MGHRA and YSYEKL. V lost 5 bases and J lost 15; bases outside the gene matches: 8. CDR3 length equals 12 residues. In DNA, the CDR3 is TGCGCCAGCAGCAGGGTAGCGGGGGTTATGTACTTC. As protein: CASSRVAGVMYF.

J is TRBJ2-1 and V is TRBV10-3; maybe TRBD2 (5 bases). V was cut by 5 bases and J by 4 bases, with 18 bases left in between. The CDR3 length is 16 residues. CDR1 ENHRY and CDR2 SYGVKD come from the germline V gene. This chain's CDR3 is CAISRGYRPLYNEQFF. The CDR3 coding sequence is TGTGCCATCAGTCGAGGGTATAGGCCTCTTTACAATGAGCAGTTCTTC.

The chain is built from TRBV19 and TRBJ1-2; TRBD1 is a possible D gene (6 bases). The V end lost 8 bases, the J end lost 10 bases, and 17 bases lay between the germline ends. The CDR3 sequence is 12 residues long. CDR1 and CDR2 from the germline V gene are LNHDA and SQIVND (reference sequence). In nucleotides, the CDR3 is TGTGCCAGTCAGGAGACAGGCCTATTCTACACCTTC. Amino acid sequence: CASQETGLFYTF.

V usage is TRBV4-2 and J usage is TRBJ1-3; 9 bases align to TRBD1. The CDR3 spans 16 residues. CDR1 and CDR2 (germline): LGHNA, YNFKEQ. V was clipped by 3 bases and J by 4 bases; unmatched bases: 7. CDR3 loop: CASSHLQGAKGNTIYF. In DNA form, the CDR3 reads TGTGCCAGCAGCCACCTACAGGGGGCGAAGGGAAACACCATATATTTT.

J is TRBJ1-5 and V is TRBV28; D is unresolved. V was clipped by 0 bases and J by 5 bases, with 8 bases between them. This CDR3 has 14 amino acids. Germline values: CDR1 MDHEN, CDR2 SYDVKM. CDR3 nucleotide sequence: TGTGCCAGCAGTTTATGGACACTTGATCAGCCCCAGCATTTT. This sequence encodes CASSLWTLDQPQHF.

The chain employs TRBV7-9 and TRBJ2-2; TRBD1 matches 11 bases. After removal of 4 bases from V and 3 bases from J, the junction contained 4 bases not matched to a gene. Germline CDR1 SEHNR, CDR2 FQNEAQ (reference sequence). The CDR3 is 16 residues long. In nucleotides, the CDR3 is TGTGCCAGCAGCTCCCGGGACAGGGGGGACACCGGGGAGCTGTTTTTT. This gives the protein CASSSRDRGDTGELFF. Full variable domain (missing parts from reference TRBV7-9 and TRBJ2-2): DTGVSQNPRHKITKRGQNVTFRCDPISEHNRLYWYRQTLGQGPEFLTYFQNEAQLEKSRLLSDRFSAERPKGSFSTLEIQRTEQGDSAMYLCASSSRDRGDTGELFFGEGSRLTVL.

The V and J genes are TRBV28 and TRBJ1-4; possibly TRBD1 for D (6 bases). Trimming cost V 5 bases and J 6 bases, with 22 bases left between them. This CDR3 is 17 amino acids long. Germline V lookup: CDR1 MDHEN, CDR2 SYDVKM. The CDR3 nucleotides are TGTGCCAGCAGTCCGCCTCGGGGGAGGGGGGGAGATGAAAAACTGTTTTTT. This gives the protein CASSPPRGRGGDEKLFF.

This clone was observed once. This chain uses TRBV7-2 with TRBJ1-1; no clear D gene. V lost 2 bases and J 1 base, leaving 8 bases between the germline ends. This CDR3 has 14 amino acids. Germline V gene sequence: CDR1 SGHTA, CDR2 FQGNSA. CDR3 protein: CASSLFLGNTEAFF. The CDR3 region has the DNA TGTGCCAGCAGCTTATTCCTAGGGAACACTGAAGCTTTCTTT.

This rearrangement joins TRBV25-1 to TRBJ2-7; D might be TRBD2 (5 bases). Trimming removed 4 bases at V and 1 base at J, with 14 bases between. Germline loops: CDR1 MGHDK, CDR2 SYGVNS. There are 15 residues in the CDR3. For the CDR3, the DNA is TGTGCCAGCAGTGGAGGAGGATCAAAATCCTACGAGCAGTACTTC. It codes for CASSGGGSKSYEQYF.

This chain joins TRBV6-6 and TRBJ1-2; D call uncertain. The V end was cut by 4 bases, the J end by 5 bases, with 14 bases between. This CDR3 spans 14 amino acids. Germline CDR1 and CDR2: MNHNY and SVGAGI (reference sequence). The CDR3 region is CASSWSATIYGYTF. Written as DNA, the CDR3 is TGTGCCAGCAGTTGGAGCGCCACTATATATGGCTACACCTTC.